This T cell receptor beta chain was found in a study of identifying expanded T cells in peripheral blood (dated by TCRdb to between 2018 and 2021). Context from the whole study: Technical replicates were generated by sequencing separate aliquots of the same genomic DNA pool, with four replicates compared pairwise. The full study reports these points: The binomial model flagged about 1.1 differentially abundant clones between technical replicates but roughly 15 over around 2 weeks and about 19 over around four weeks. The authors expected that over much longer intervals, such as months to years, biological variance in healthy repertoires might increase even further. Variance in clone template counts between roughly two-week samples significantly increased with total template count across all healthy donors. Across all healthy-donor time intervals, the beta-binomial model significantly lowered both the number of clones called differentially abundant and the false-positive rate.

A remark on this clone: Its antigen has not been determined. No base quality values were provided; no much bigger clone lies one nucleotide off.

V and J are truncated by 2 bases and 7 bases respectively, leaving an intervening sequence of 10 bases. The CDR3, cysteine through phenylalanine, is 14 amino acids long. The read is trimmed to its CDR3 DNA, 42 bases read in frame from base 1. As encoded in the germline V gene, CDR1 is SGHRS while CDR2 is YFSETQ. The immunoSEQ Assay, which uses bias-controlled multiplex PCR amplification of genomic DNA, was used to profile TCRbeta CDR3 regions. Regarding the original processing steps: To quantify the absolute abundance of each unique TCRbeta CDR3 region, the sequences were collapsed and filtered. Differential abundance was tested with a binomial (Fisher-equivalent) model and with a beta-binomial model adding time-dependent variance fitted from healthy donors. Clones with fewer than 5 combined templates were removed, and differential abundance was called for clones with a Benjamini-Hochberg FDR below 0.01. Using the form v = (b*log(k)+a)^2, the beta-binomial variance was modeled as a function of the total template count across the two samples. The immuneACCESS repertoire file appears here via TCRdb, limited to in-frame rearrangements. These files lack a portion of the clones; in checked studies, under half of the deficit traces to unresolved V genes, and the cause of the others is not known. V and J calls and clone size come straight from that table; D and trimming were deduced from the DNA. A total of around 90,000 clones appear in this sample, about nine tenths of them only once. Over 3% of the sample goes to the ten largest clones.

No immune events such as infections were documented for the healthy donors during the collection period. Healthy-donor blood repertoires served as a training cohort to calibrate time-dependent variance in a beta-binomial model of T-cell clone differential abundance. The training cohort comprised some 10 healthy donors, 3 female and 7 male. An age range of about 29 to 65 years, with an average of around 42 years, was recorded for the donors. Whole blood was collected from each healthy donor at three time points spaced about 2 weeks apart and obtained from a commercial supplier. For immunosequencing, genomic DNA was extracted from whole blood that had not been sorted.

This clonotype originated in a person between 18 and 75 years old in good health. This sequence uses TRBV5-1 and TRBJ1-6; no D gene can be assigned with confidence. Material: blood. The nucleotides read TGCGCCAGCAGCTTAGACGGGCAAAATTCACCCCTCCACTTT. It translates to CASSLDGQNSPLHF.